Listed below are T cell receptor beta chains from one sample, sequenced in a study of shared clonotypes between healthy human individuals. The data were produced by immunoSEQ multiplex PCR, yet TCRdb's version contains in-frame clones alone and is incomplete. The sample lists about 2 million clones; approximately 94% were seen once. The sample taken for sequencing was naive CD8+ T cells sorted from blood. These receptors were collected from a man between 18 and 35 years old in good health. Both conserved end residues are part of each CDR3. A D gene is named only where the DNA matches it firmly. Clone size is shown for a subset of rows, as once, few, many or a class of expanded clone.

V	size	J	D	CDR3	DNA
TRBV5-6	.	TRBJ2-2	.	CASSPAGAGELFF	TGTGCCAGCAGCCCGGCAGGGGCCGGGGAGCTGTTTTTT
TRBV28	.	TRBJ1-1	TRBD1	CASSFYRDRGNTEAFF	TGTGCCAGCAGTTTCTACCGGGACAGGGGGAACACTGAAGCTTTCTTT
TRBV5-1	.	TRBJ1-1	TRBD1	CASRWTGGNTEAFF	TGCGCCAGCAGGTGGACAGGGGGCAACACTGAAGCTTTCTTT
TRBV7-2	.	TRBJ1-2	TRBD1	CASSWDSYGYTF	TGTGCCAGCAGCTGGGACAGCTATGGCTACACCTTC
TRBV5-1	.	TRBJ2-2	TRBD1	CASSLDTAGTGGTGELFF	TGCGCCAGCAGCTTGGATACGGCCGGGACAGGGGGCACCGGGGAGCTGTTTTTT
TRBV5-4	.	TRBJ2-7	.	CASSLDSGAPEQYF	TGTGCCAGCAGCTTGGACTCGGGAGCGCCCGAGCAGTACTTC
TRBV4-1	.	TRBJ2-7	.	CASSLNQGGAHEQYF	TGCGCCAGCAGCCTTAACCAAGGGGGGGCCCACGAGCAGTACTTC
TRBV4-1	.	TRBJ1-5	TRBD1	CASSPGQENNQPQHF	TGCGCCAGCAGCCCGGGACAGGAGAACAATCAGCCCCAGCATTTT
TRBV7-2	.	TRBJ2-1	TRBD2	CASSLWGGTYNEQFF	TGTGCCAGCAGCTTATGGGGGGGAACCTACAATGAGCAGTTCTTC
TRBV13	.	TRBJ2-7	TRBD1	CATTGGVYEQYF	TGTGCCACCACAGGGGGAGTTTACGAGCAGTACTTC
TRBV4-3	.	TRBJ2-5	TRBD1	CASSVGQGTTSLETQYF	TGCGCCAGCAGCGTCGGACAGGGAACGACCTCGTTAGAGACCCAGTACTTC
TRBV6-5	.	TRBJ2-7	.	CASSYVGDRAYEQYF	TGTGCCAGCAGTTACGTAGGGGACCGCGCCTACGAGCAGTACTTC
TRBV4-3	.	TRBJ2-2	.	CASSQDPGAGELFF	TGCGCCAGCAGCCAAGATCCTGGTGCCGGGGAGCTGTTTTTT
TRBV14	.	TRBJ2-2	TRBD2	CASSQGLGWDYETGELFF	TGTGCCAGCAGCCAAGGTCTAGGTTGGGACTATGAAACCGGGGAGCTGTTTTTT
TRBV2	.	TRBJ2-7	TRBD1	CASSAGTEVSYEQYF	TGTGCCAGCAGCGCCGGGACAGAAGTCTCCTACGAGCAGTACTTC
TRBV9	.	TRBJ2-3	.	CASSVETGPLRTDTQYF	TGTGCCAGCAGCGTGGAAACGGGGCCGTTGCGTACAGATACGCAGTATTTT
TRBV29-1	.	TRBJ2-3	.	CSVEEETLGQYF	TGCAGCGTTGAAGAGGAAACCCTTGGGCAGTATTTT
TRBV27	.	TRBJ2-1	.	CASSFPTAFEQFF	TGTGCCAGCAGTTTCCCGACGGCTTTCGAGCAGTTCTTC
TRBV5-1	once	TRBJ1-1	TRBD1	CASSQGDTEAFF	TGCGCCAGCAGCCAGGGGGACACTGAAGCTTTCTTT
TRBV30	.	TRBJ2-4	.	CAWSGPGLGNIQYF	TGTGCCTGGAGTGGACCGGGGCTTGGGAACATTCAGTACTTC
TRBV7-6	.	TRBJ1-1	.	CASSPEFGTEAFF	TGTGCCAGCAGCCCTGAGTTCGGCACTGAAGCTTTCTTT
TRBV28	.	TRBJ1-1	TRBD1	CASSFRAGGTEAFF	TGTGCCAGCAGTTTCAGGGCAGGGGGCACTGAAGCTTTCTTT
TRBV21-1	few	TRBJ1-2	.	CASSTPEEGGYGYTF	TGTGCCAGCAGCACACCCGAGGAGGGTGGGTATGGCTACACCTTC
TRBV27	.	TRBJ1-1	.	CASSPGLKNTEAFF	TGTGCCAGCAGTCCCGGACTCAAGAACACTGAAGCTTTCTTT
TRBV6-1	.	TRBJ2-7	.	CASSVAGSSYEQYF	TGTGCCAGCAGTGTGGCCGGTTCGTCCTACGAGCAGTACTTC
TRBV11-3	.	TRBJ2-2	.	CASSLKAGAVGELFF	TGTGCCAGCAGCTTAAAGGCAGGGGCGGTCGGGGAGCTGTTTTTT
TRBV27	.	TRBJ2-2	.	CASSFGTGELFF	TGTGCCAGCAGTTTTGGAACCGGGGAGCTGTTTTTT
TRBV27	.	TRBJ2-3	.	CASSLQLAGTDTQYF	TGTGCCAGCAGTCTGCAACTAGCAGGCACAGATACGCAGTATTTT
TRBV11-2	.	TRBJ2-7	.	CASSFGQSYEQYF	TGTGCCAGCAGCTTCGGACAATCCTACGAGCAGTACTTC
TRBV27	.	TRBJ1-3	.	CASSADGDHSGNTIYF	TGTGCCAGCAGTGCCGACGGGGACCACTCTGGAAACACCATATATTTT
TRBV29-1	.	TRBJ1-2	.	CSVEDRGVNYGYTF	TGCAGCGTTGAAGATCGTGGAGTTAACTATGGCTACACCTTC
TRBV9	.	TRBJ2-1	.	CASSTLFTGSSYNEQFF	TGTGCCAGCAGTACCCTTTTCACAGGGAGCTCCTACAATGAGCAGTTCTTC
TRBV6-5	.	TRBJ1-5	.	CASSFWDGEGNQPQHF	TGTGCCAGCAGTTTTTGGGACGGCGAGGGGAATCAGCCCCAGCATTTT
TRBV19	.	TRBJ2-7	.	CASSMSAGASYEQYF	TGTGCCAGTAGTATGTCGGCAGGGGCGTCCTACGAGCAGTACTTC
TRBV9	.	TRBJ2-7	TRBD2	CASSPGGVGYEQYF	TGTGCCAGCAGCCCGGGGGGGGTTGGCTACGAGCAGTACTTC
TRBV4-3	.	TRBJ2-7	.	CASSQVLETNYEQYF	TGCGCCAGCAGCCAAGTTCTTGAGACCAACTACGAGCAGTACTTC
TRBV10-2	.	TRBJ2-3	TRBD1	CASRPGQGADTQYF	TGCGCCAGCAGACCGGGACAGGGGGCAGATACGCAGTATTTT
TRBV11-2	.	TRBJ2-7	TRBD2	CASSALAGGPSEQYF	TGTGCCAGCAGCGCATTAGCGGGAGGGCCTTCCGAGCAGTACTTC
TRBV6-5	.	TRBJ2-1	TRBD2	CASSSGGGDNEQFF	TGTGCCAGCAGTTCTGGCGGGGGGGACAATGAGCAGTTCTTC
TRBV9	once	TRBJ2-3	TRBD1	CASSGTGETQYF	TGTGCCAGCAGCGGTACAGGGGAAACGCAGTATTTT
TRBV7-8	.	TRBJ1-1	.	CASSLAKGTYTEAFF	TGTGCCAGCAGCTTAGCGAAGGGCACGTACACTGAAGCTTTCTTT
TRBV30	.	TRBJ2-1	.	CAWSVGSGDEQFF	TGTGCCTGGAGCGTAGGATCCGGGGATGAGCAGTTCTTC
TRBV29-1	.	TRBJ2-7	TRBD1	CSVETDRGPGALPYEQYF	TGCAGCGTTGAAACTGACAGGGGGCCAGGGGCCCTTCCCTACGAGCAGTACTTC
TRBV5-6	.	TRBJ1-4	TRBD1	CASSTGQASREKLFF	TGTGCCAGCAGCACCGGACAGGCCTCCCGGGAAAAACTGTTTTTT
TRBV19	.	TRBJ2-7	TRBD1	CASSPQGVVDEQYF	TGTGCCAGTAGTCCCCAGGGGGTTGTGGACGAGCAGTACTTC
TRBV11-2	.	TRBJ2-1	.	CASSSQILEGGEDEQFF	TGTGCCAGCAGCTCCCAGATACTAGAGGGGGGCGAAGATGAGCAGTTCTTC
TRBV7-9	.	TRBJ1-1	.	CASSSIQGGENTEAFF	TGTGCCAGCAGCTCCATCCAGGGTGGGGAAAACACTGAAGCTTTCTTT
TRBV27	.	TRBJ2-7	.	CASSLFPSYEQYF	TGTGCCAGCAGTTTATTCCCCTCCTACGAGCAGTACTTC
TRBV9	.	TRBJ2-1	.	CASSSARGANNEQFF	TGTGCCAGCAGCTCCGCAAGGGGCGCGAACAATGAGCAGTTCTTC
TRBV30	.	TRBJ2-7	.	CAWSVDGGYEQYF	TGTGCCTGGAGTGTAGATGGGGGCTACGAGCAGTACTTC
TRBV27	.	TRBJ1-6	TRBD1	CASSSETGTGGWSYNSPLHF	TGTGCCAGCAGTTCAGAAACCGGGACAGGGGGCTGGTCCTATAATTCACCCCTCCACTTT
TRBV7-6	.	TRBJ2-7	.	CASSYQQGHYEQYF	TGTGCCAGCAGCTACCAGCAGGGGCACTACGAGCAGTACTTC